This T cell receptor beta chain was found in a study of monozygotic twins with inflammatory bowel disease. Overall study findings and caveats: Whereas healthy co-twins had higher TCRbeta diversity (inverse Simpson), IBD patients had lower diversity.

In the case of this clonotype: The antigen remains undetermined.

The authors used roughly 3.5 ug of total RNA per TCR library. TCRdb reprocessed the 5' RACE reads and stores each CDR3 protein as one record, lacking DNA. The sample is made up of some 300,000 distinct CDR3 sequences, and the top ten hold less than 6.5% of it. This CDR3 spans 13 amino acids. The V gene's germline CDR1 is MNHEY and CDR2 SMNVEV (reference sequence). This TCR came from a human donor with ulcerative colitis or Crohn's disease, or a healthy co-twin of an affected twin (not recorded which). Material for sequencing was blood. V usage is TRBV27 and J usage is TRBJ2-5; TCRdb picks TRBD1, but there is no DNA to check that call. The CDR3 sequence: CASSPLAAETQYF.